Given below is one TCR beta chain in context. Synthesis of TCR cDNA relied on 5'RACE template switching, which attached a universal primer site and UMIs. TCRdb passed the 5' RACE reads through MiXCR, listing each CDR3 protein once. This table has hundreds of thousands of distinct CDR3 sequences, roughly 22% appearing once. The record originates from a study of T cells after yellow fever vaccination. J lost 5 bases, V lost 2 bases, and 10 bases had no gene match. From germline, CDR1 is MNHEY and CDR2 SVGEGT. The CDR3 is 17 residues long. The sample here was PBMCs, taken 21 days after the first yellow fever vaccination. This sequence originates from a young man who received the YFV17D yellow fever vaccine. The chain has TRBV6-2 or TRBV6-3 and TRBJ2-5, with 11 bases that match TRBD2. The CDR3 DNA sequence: TGTGCCAGCAGTTACCCTAGCGGGGGGACTTACCCGGAGACCCAGTACTTC. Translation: CASSYPSGGTYPETQYF.